The 19 T cell receptor beta chains presented below share a single source sample, sequenced in a study of identical twins. TCRdb re-derived calls from the 5' RACE reads in MiXCR, one entry per CDR3 protein. The sample comprises some 1,600,000 distinct CDR3 sequences, about 32% of which are singletons, and 0.25% to 0.3% rests with the top ten. The sequencing sample was made of cord blood. The origin of the receptors is a newborn girl in good health.

In its sample, this clonotype was seen a few times. The chain links TRBV20-1 to TRBJ2-7; the D is unclear. This CDR3 comprises 14 residues. V was shortened by 6 bases and J by 2 bases, with 17 bases between the two germline ends. Germline loops: CDR1 DFQATT, CDR2 SNEGSKA (reference sequence). The CDR3 reads CSASDPGHTYEQYF. The CDR3 DNA reads as TGCAGTGCCTCCGACCCGGGCCACACCTACGAGCAGTACTTC.

The chain is built from TRBV4-2 and TRBJ1-5, with D perhaps TRBD1 (6 bases). The CDR3 extends over 18 amino acids. V was pared by 0 bases and J by 5 bases, with 20 bases between. Germline V gives CDR1 LGHNA, CDR2 YNFKEQ. This chain's CDR3 is CASSQDEVGGGGDQPQHF. DNA for the CDR3: TGTGCCAGCAGCCAAGATGAGGTGGGGGGAGGGGGAGATCAGCCCCAGCATTTT.

This clonotype was recorded a few times. This chain uses TRBV6-5 with TRBJ2-7, with D possibly matching TRBD2 (5 bases). V lost 0 bases and J lost 8, with 14 bases in between. The CDR3 runs to 14 residues. CDR1 is MNHEY, CDR2 SVGAGI, per germline. CDR3 nucleotide sequence: TGTGCCAGCAGTTACTCGTTCGACGGGAACCAGCAGTACTTC. Its translation: CASSYSFDGNQQYF.

The V call is TRBV6-6, the J call TRBJ2-1, with a possible D match to TRBD1 (5 bases). Germline V gives CDR1 MNHNY, CDR2 SVGAGI (reference sequence). Deletions cut 5 bases from V and 8 bases from J, with 10 bases between. The CDR3 length is 12 residues. CDR3 residues: CASSPAGYEQFF. CDR3 DNA sequence: TGTGCCAGCAGTCCTGCAGGGTATGAGCAGTTCTTC.

This clonotype was counted a single time. The rearrangement uses TRBV5-1 and TRBJ1-1; tentatively, D is TRBD1 (5 bases). Germline V gives CDR1 SGHRS, CDR2 YFSETQ. This CDR3 region has 13 residues. V lost 4 bases, J lost 5 bases, and 12 bases lay in between. Written as DNA, the CDR3 is TGCGCCAGCAGCGTCAGGGCGGGGACTGAAGCTTTCTTT. Its translation: CASSVRAGTEAFF.

The chain combines TRBV2 with TRBJ1-2, with no clear D. This CDR3 region has 14 residues. V was clipped by 2 bases and J by 0 bases, with 7 bases between them. Germline CDR1 SNHLY, CDR2 FYNNEI. CDR3 region: CASSEMRANYGYTF. The CDR3 region has the DNA TGTGCCAGCAGTGAAATGAGGGCTAACTATGGCTACACCTTC.

This clonotype was seen a single time. The genes are TRBV6-5 and TRBJ2-5; the D gene is possibly TRBD2 (6 bases). The CDR3 loop spans 14 amino acids. Trimming pared 5 bases from V and 1 base from J, leaving 11 bases between. CDR1 and CDR2 (germline): MNHEY, SVGAGI. The chain's CDR3 is CASSDGTAQETQYF. CDR3 bases: TGTGCCAGCAGTGACGGGACTGCCCAAGAGACCCAGTACTTC.

This clonotype was detected a few times. The V call is TRBV24-1, the J call TRBJ2-1, with 9 positions matching TRBD2. The CDR3 is 15 amino acids. With 6 bases clipped from V and 11 bases from J, the junction kept 13 bases outside the gene matches. CDR1 is KGHDR and CDR2 is SFDVKD in the germline V gene. The CDR3 DNA reads TGTGCCACCAGTAGGACTAGCGCCATTACAATGCAGCAGTTCTTC. Its protein product is CATSRTSAITMQQFF.

This clonotype came up a few times. The chain employs TRBV2 and TRBJ2-1, with 13 bases aligning to TRBD2. There are 20 residues in the CDR3. CDR1 and CDR2 from the germline V gene are SNHLY and FYNNEI. V lost 4 bases to trimming and J lost 0 bases; unmatched junction nucleotides: 12. CDR3 in amino acids: CASSVTPGLAGAGSYNEQFF. As DNA, the CDR3 is TGTGCCAGCAGTGTAACCCCAGGACTAGCGGGGGCGGGCTCCTACAATGAGCAGTTCTTC. Looking up the rest from reference TRBV2 and TRBJ2-1 gives the full variable domain: EPEVTQTPSHQVTQMGQEVILRCVPISNHLYFYWYRQILGQKVEFLVSFYNNEISEKSEIFDDQFSVERPDGSNFTLKIRSTKLEDSAMYFCASSVTPGLAGAGSYNEQFFGPGTRLTVL.

In its sample, this clonotype was seen a few times. V usage is TRBV20-1 and J usage is TRBJ1-5, with D unresolved. Germline-derived CDR1 and CDR2 are DFQATT and SNEGSKA (reference sequence). Deletions cut 3 bases from V and 3 bases from J, with 9 bases between. CDR3 length equals 13 residues. In DNA, the CDR3 is TGCAGTGCTAGCCCCAAGACCAATCAGCCCCAGCATTTT. This encodes CSASPKTNQPQHF.

There are a few counts of this clonotype. This chain connects TRBV7-6 to TRBJ2-5; the D gene could be TRBD1 or TRBD2 (6 bases each). Germline CDR1 SGHVS, CDR2 FNYEAQ. The length of the CDR3 is 15 residues. V was clipped by 1 base and J by 3 bases, with 12 bases between them. The CDR3: CASSLVTGRKETQYF. In DNA form, the CDR3 reads TGTGCCAGCAGCTTAGTTACAGGGAGGAAAGAGACCCAGTACTTC.

CDR3 protein: CAIRPTGQDYEQYF. DNA of the CDR3: TGTGCCATCAGGCCAACGGGACAGGACTACGAGCAGTACTTC. The V and J genes are TRBV10-3 and TRBJ2-4, with TRBD1 matching 8 bases. The last part of the DNA fits TRBJ2-7 better; the J call may be wrong. The CDR3 is made up of 14 amino acids. Germline V gene data show CDR1 as ENHRY and CDR2 as SYGVKD.

This clonotype was seen a few times. The chain uses TRBV6-6 and TRBJ1-2; TRBD1 is a possible D gene (5 bases). This CDR3 has 14 residues. Germline V gene data show CDR1 as MNHNY and CDR2 as SVGAGI (reference sequence). Between the trimmed V and J ends, which lost 0 bases and 3 bases, there was a span of 8 bases. The CDR3 here is CASSYSVGDYGYTF. CDR3 nucleotides: TGTGCCAGCAGTTACTCTGTGGGGGACTATGGCTACACCTTC.

About this clonotype itself: Relative to the germline gene, one junction end is altered; a read error may explain this. J is TRBJ2-3 and V is TRBV28; 9 bases line up with TRBD2. Germline CDR1 MDHEN, CDR2 SYDVKM. The CDR3 covers 14 residues. CDR3 amino acids: CATSSGRSTDTQYF. The CDR3 DNA reads TGTGCCACCAGTAGCGGGAGAAGCACAGATACGCAGTATTTT.

The CDR3 is CASSLALEGGTSGRRSYNEQYF. The CDR3 coding sequence is TGTGCCAGCAGCTTAGCGCTTGAAGGTGGGACTAGCGGGAGGCGGTCCTACAATGAGCAGTACTTC. The chain joins TRBV11-1 to TRBJ2-1, with TRBD2 matching over 15 bases. The J call may be faulty, since TRBJ2-7 better matches the DNA end. The CDR3 totals 22 residues. Germline values: CDR1 SGHAT, CDR2 FQDESV (reference sequence).

This clonotype was seen many times. This chain joins TRBV5-1 and TRBJ2-7, with D unclear. CDR1 is SGHRS, CDR2 YFSETQ, per germline. Trimming cost V 0 bases and J 2 bases, with 9 bases left between them. The CDR3 is 14 amino acids. The CDR3 bases are TGCGCCAGCAGCTTGGGGCAGGATACCTACGAGCAGTACTTC. This translates into CASSLGQDTYEQYF. Variable domain in full (rest from reference TRBV5-1 and TRBJ2-7): KAGVTQTPRYLIKTRGQQVTLSCSPISGHRSVSWYQQTPGQGLQFLFEYFSETQRNKGNFPGRFSGRQFSNSRSEMNVSTLELGDSALYLCASSLGQDTYEQYFGPGTRLTVT.

V is TRBV4-2 and J is TRBJ2-1; TRBD2 aligns across 14 bases. The last part of the DNA fits TRBJ2-7 better; the J call may be wrong. CDR1 and CDR2 (germline): LGHNA, YNFKEQ. The CDR3 sequence is 16 residues long. The CDR3 loop reads CASSLGLAGVVNEQYF. DNA of the CDR3: TGTGCCAGCAGCCTGGGACTAGCGGGAGTCGTCAATGAGCAGTACTTC.

Comment on this clonotype: A much bigger clone sits one base away, suggesting this may be a read error. V usage is TRBV4-1 and J usage is TRBJ2-4; TRBD2 aligns across 7 bases. The CDR3 runs to 15 residues. The germline CDR1 and CDR2 sequences are MGHRA and YSYEKL. J lost 2 bases, V lost 4 bases, and 5 bases had no gene match. The CDR3 nucleotides are TGCGCCAGCAGCCTACTGGGACTATCCAAAAACATTCAGTACTTC. Protein product: CASSLLGLSKNIQYF.

V and J are TRBV7-2 and TRBJ2-5; weak D call: TRBD2 (6 bases). Trimming stripped 5 bases from V and 4 bases from J, with 20 bases between. Looked up from germline, CDR1 is SGHTA and CDR2 is FQGNSA. The CDR3 runs 16 residues. The CDR3: CASSPFGSLMVETQYF. The CDR3 bases are TGTGCCAGCAGCCCATTCGGGAGCTTGATGGTAGAGACCCAGTACTTC.